The clone carrying this TCR beta chain was detected only a few times. Antigen specificity is unknown. Trimming shortened V by 4 bases and J by 6 bases, and 15 bases separated the two germline ends. CDR1 is SGHTA and CDR2 is FQGNSA in the germline V gene. The CDR3 sequence is 14 residues long. This entry belongs to a study of cytomegalovirus exposure and HLA in healthy donors. Across the whole study: The Caucasian-associated ancestry cluster held more than 80% of 398 genotyped donors.

General study points: Later analysis associated a missense DCLRE1C variant with TCR beta V- and J-gene trimming.

The PCR had 60 Vbeta and 13 Jbeta primers. The method was immunoSEQ multiplex PCR; TCRdb's version includes in-frame clones alone and lacks a portion of them. In the table there are roughly 100,000 clones, 78% of which are singletons. The sequence was collected from a male donor in good health and CMV-seronegative. Sequencing was carried out using PBMCs. The chain couples TRBV7-2 to TRBJ1-1; D may be TRBD1 (5 bases). The DNA of the CDR3 is TGTGCCAGCAGCTGGGGGGTTAGCGAAGCTGAAGCTTTCTTT. As protein: CASSWGVSEAEAFF.